The clone carrying this TCR beta chain was detected many times. The data were obtained in a study of blood T cells in healthy people across ages. Healthy Caucasians from Russia aged roughly 6 to 95 served as donors. For the second PCR, which ran for about 6 to 11 cycles, a sample-barcoded 5' primer and a J-beta primer mix were used. Each cDNA molecule carried a tag from a template-switch adaptor that contained 12 random nucleotides. All samples yielded 2.5 million or more CDR3-containing paired-end reads. Each CDR3 protein gets one entry after TCRdb re-called the 5' RACE reads with MiXCR. The sample lists approximately 1,100,000 distinct CDR3 sequences, around 45% occurring once. Germline CDR1 DFQATT, CDR2 SNEGSKA (reference sequence). Trimming cost V 6 bases and J 5 bases; bases outside gene matches: 6. The CDR3 loop spans 12 amino acids.

This chain uses TRBV20-1 with TRBJ2-7; TRBD2 matches at 8 bases. The receptor was isolated from a woman in her fifties or sixties in good health. The sample consisted of blood. The DNA of the CDR3 is TGCAGTGCCAGACTAGCGAACCACGAGCAGTACTTC. Residues: CSARLANHEQYF.